The T cell receptor (beta chain) under discussion was sequenced for a study of T-cell reconstitution after alpha-beta-depleted transplantation in children. CDR3 length equals 17 residues. Germline V gives CDR1 MGHDK, CDR2 SYGVNS. V shed 8 bases and J 6 bases; nucleotides not matched to a gene: 21. The TCRbeta library incorporated unique molecular identifiers. Each CDR3 protein gets one entry after TCRdb re-called the PCR reads with MiXCR. The sample has a few hundred thousand distinct CDR3 sequences; around 25% are singletons. The TCR comes from a male patient under 18 who had a stem cell transplant for acute lymphoblastic leukemia, so the T cells may come from the graft donor. The V and J genes are TRBV25-1 and TRBJ2-7, with 8 bases aligning to TRBD2. The material sequenced was PBMCs, mostly from graft donor cells, taken 180 days after TCRalphabeta/CD19-depleted stem cell transplant. This CDR3 is CASWVSSGLAGLGEQYF. The CDR3 coding sequence is TGTGCCAGCTGGGTGAGTAGTGGCCTAGCGGGCCTTGGCGAGCAGTACTTC.